This TCR beta chain was sequenced during a study of T cells after yellow fever vaccination. Across the study: When fractions had low cell numbers, they were prepared with SMART-Seq v4 Ultra Low Input.

In its sample, this clonotype was seen a few times. Its specificity is unknown. Per the germline V gene, CDR1 is LGHDT and CDR2 is YNNKEL (reference sequence). This CDR3 is 18 amino acids long. V dropped 2 bases and J dropped 2; count of bases not matched to a gene: 11. The study's findings and limits: Post-booster samples contained most primary-vaccination clones (more than 95% CD4, about 85% CD8). Contaminants from the bulk population, in the form of abundant clonotypes, could be found in FACS-sorted repertoires.

TCR cDNA, made by 5'RACE template switching, carried an added universal primer site and UMIs. TCRdb reprocessed the 5' RACE reads with MiXCR, giving one entry per CDR3 protein. The table has about 260,000 distinct CDR3 sequences, 5.2% seen once. This receptor was identified in a man aged 18 to 30 who received the YFV17D yellow fever vaccine. This chain connects TRBV3-1 to TRBJ2-5; 10 positions agree with TRBD2. Source: CD4+ T cells sorted from PBMCs, taken on the day of the yellow fever booster vaccination. This CDR3 is CASSQRLLAGSGQETQYF. The CDR3 DNA reads as TGTGCCAGCAGCCAACGATTACTAGCGGGGTCGGGGCAAGAGACCCAGTACTTC.